Sequencing of this T cell receptor beta chain was carried out in a study of T cell responses to AZD1222 COVID-19 vaccine. Regarding the study as a whole: Possibly, clonal diversity was underestimated; donors were largely white British and included more females. As reported, nearly half of all spike-specific TCRs target variant regions that are unmutated. Spike-specific TCR depth and breadth grew after two AZD1222 doses.

As for this clone: Its target is unknown.

The table came from immunoSEQ multiplex PCR; TCRdb's copy has only in-frame clones and leaves some out. Among more than 150,000 clones listed, about 92% were seen once. The specimen comprised peripheral blood, sampled on day 0 of AZD1222 vaccination. The TCR comes from an adult in good health.

The DNA of the CDR3 is TGTGCCAGTAGTATTAAGTCAGATCAGCCCCAGCATTTT. The encoded protein is CASSIKSDQPQHF. This chain links TRBV19 with TRBJ1-5, with D uncertain. V was clipped by 3 bases and J by 5 bases, with 8 bases between them. There are 13 residues in the CDR3. CDR1 LNHDA and CDR2 SQIVND come from the germline V gene (reference sequence).